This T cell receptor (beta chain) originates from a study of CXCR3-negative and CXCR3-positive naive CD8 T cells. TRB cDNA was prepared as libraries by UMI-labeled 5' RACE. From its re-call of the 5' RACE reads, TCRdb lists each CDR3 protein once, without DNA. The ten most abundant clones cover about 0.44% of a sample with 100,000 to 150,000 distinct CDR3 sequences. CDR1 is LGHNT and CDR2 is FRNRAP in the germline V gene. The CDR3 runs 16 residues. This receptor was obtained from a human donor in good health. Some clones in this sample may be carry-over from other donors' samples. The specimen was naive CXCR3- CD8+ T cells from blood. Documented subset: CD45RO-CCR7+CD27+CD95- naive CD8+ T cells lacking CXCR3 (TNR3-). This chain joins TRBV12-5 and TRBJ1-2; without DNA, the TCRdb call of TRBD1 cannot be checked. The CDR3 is CASGFALRGSNYGYTF.